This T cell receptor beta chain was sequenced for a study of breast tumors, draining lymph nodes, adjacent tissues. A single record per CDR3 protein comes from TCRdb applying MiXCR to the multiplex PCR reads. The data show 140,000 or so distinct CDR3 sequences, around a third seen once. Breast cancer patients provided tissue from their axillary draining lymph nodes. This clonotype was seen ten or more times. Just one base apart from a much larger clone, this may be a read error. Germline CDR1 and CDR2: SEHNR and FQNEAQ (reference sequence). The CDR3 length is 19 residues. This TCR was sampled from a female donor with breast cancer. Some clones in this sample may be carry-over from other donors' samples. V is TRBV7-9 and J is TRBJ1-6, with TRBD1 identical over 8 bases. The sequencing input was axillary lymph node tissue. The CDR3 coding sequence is TGTGCCAGCAGCAAGAAACGCGAAGGACAGGGACACTATCATTCACCCCTCCACTTT. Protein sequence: CASSKKREGQGHYHSPLHF. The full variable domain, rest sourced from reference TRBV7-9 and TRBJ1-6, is DTGVSQNPRHKITKRGQNVTFRCDPISEHNRLYWYRQTLGQGPEFLTYFQNEAQLEKSRLLSDRFSAERPKGSFSTLEIQRTEQGDSAMYLCASSKKREGQGHYHSPLHFGNGTRLTVT.